This T cell receptor beta chain originates from a study of shared clonotypes between healthy human individuals. Study results and limitations: Non-shared clonotypes had lower generation probabilities than those shared by all four donors.

CDR1 and CDR2 from the germline V gene are SEHNR and FQNEAQ (reference sequence). Trimming removed 7 bases from V and 9 bases from J; junction bases left unmatched: 4. The CDR3 sequence is 13 residues long. How the authors handled the data: ImmunoSEQ only sent back junction sequences with no quality scores, so filtering was done differently. The repertoire was sequenced with immunoSEQ multiplex PCR; TCRdb's copy has only in-frame clones and lacks some. That table furnishes V, J and clone size, whereas the DNA furnished D and trimming. The data hold 600,000 to 800,000 clones, with 55% to 75% observed a single time. Donors included only healthy HIV-negative adults lacking recent acute infections or vaccinations. A word on this clone: Its target is not known.

Sample: memory CD4+ T cells sorted from blood. The subset was: CD45RA-negative fraction. V gene TRBV7-9 combines with J gene TRBJ2-1, with 12 positions matching TRBD2. This TCR came from a woman in her 30s in good health. CDR3 in amino acids: CASMASGRVEQFF. CDR3 nucleotide sequence: TGTGCCAGCATGGCTAGCGGGAGGGTTGAGCAGTTCTTC. Using reference TRBV7-9 and TRBJ2-1 for the parts outside the CDR3, the full variable domain is DTGVSQNPRHKITKRGQNVTFRCDPISEHNRLYWYRQTLGQGPEFLTYFQNEAQLEKSRLLSDRFSAERPKGSFSTLEIQRTEQGDSAMYLCASMASGRVEQFFGPGTRLTVL.